This note documents a single T cell receptor beta chain sequence. This same CDR3 is encoded by further DNA sequences in the sample. Produced via immunoSEQ multiplex PCR; TCRdb's table is partial and in-frame only. The repertoire consists of 1.4 million or so clones, with less than 99% occurring once and the leading ten covering about 0.34%. The entry originates in a study of shared clonotypes between healthy human individuals. The sequence was obtained from a man aged 25-45 years in good health. The sequenced sample was naive CD4+ T cells sorted from blood. Subset of the sample: CD45RA+ positively selected.

In nucleotides, the CDR3 is TGCGCCAGCAGCTTGGAAGTAGCGGGAGCCTACGAGCAGTACTTC. Amino acids: CASSLEVAGAYEQYF. The chain carries TRBV5-1 and TRBJ2-7, with 9 bases aligning to TRBD2. This CDR3 has 15 residues. V was clipped by 0 bases and J by 2 bases; unmatched bases: 3. Germline values: CDR1 SGHRS, CDR2 YFSETQ.